These T cell receptor beta chains were read from a single sample in a study of T cell responses to AZD1222 COVID-19 vaccine. The protocol was immunoSEQ multiplex PCR, while the TCRdb copy is restricted to in-frame clones and leaves out a portion. The table shows roughly 130,000 clones, with 92% occurring only once. Source: peripheral blood, taken on day 0 of AZD1222 vaccination. These receptors all come from an adult in good health. Each CDR3 is given with its conserved first and last residue. The D gene is left open where the match is weak. Rows may omit the clone size; those that give it use once, few, many or a size class.

.,TRBJ2-3,TRBV19,.,16,CASSISGPRITDTQYF,TGTGCCAGTAGTATTTCGGGCCCAAGGATTACAGATACGCAGTATTTT
.,TRBJ1-1,TRBV7-6,.,13,CASSFQLRTEAFF,TGTGCCAGCAGCTTCCAACTGCGGACTGAAGCTTTCTTT
.,TRBJ1-4,TRBV10-2,TRBD1,14,CASSAGQGNEKLFF,TGCGCCAGCAGTGCCGGACAGGGTAATGAAAAACTGTTTTTT
.,TRBJ2-7,TRBV7-2,.,14,CASSPDSYLGEQYF,TGTGCCAGCAGCCCGGACAGTTACCTCGGCGAGCAGTACTTC
.,TRBJ2-3,TRBV5-3,.,15,CARSLGPTHTDTQYF,TGTGCCAGAAGCTTGGGTCCCACACACACAGATACGCAGTATTTT
.,TRBJ1-2,TRBV6-5,.,14,CASSYDGVNYGYTF,TGTGCCAGCAGTTACGACGGGGTTAACTATGGCTACACCTTC
.,TRBJ1-1,TRBV7-8,TRBD1,13,CASSSGTGRVAFF,TGTGCCAGCAGCTCCGGGACAGGCCGGGTGGCTTTCTTT
few,TRBJ2-3,TRBV18,.,13,CASSRDSTDTQYF,TGTGCCAGCTCACGGGACAGCACAGATACGCAGTATTTT
.,TRBJ2-7,TRBV4-2,TRBD1,16,CASSQDRRTGAYEQYF,TGTGCCAGCAGCCAAGATCGCCGGACAGGGGCCTACGAGCAGTACTTC
.,TRBJ2-2,TRBV10-2,TRBD1,13,CASRDRVPGELFF,TGCGCCAGCCGAGACAGGGTCCCCGGGGAGCTGTTTTTT
.,TRBJ1-5,TRBV6-5,TRBD1,15,CASSRQGVGNQPQHF,TGTGCCAGCAGCAGACAGGGGGTTGGCAATCAGCCCCAGCATTTT
.,TRBJ2-6,TRBV27,.,17,CASTMRGHISGANVLTF,TGTGCCAGCACTATGCGGGGTCACATCTCTGGGGCCAACGTCCTGACTTTC
.,TRBJ1-2,TRBV10-3,TRBD1,17,CAITTFWTGTQSYGYTF,TGTGCCATCACCACCTTTTGGACAGGGACACAGAGCTATGGCTACACCTTC
.,TRBJ1-4,TRBV18,.,15,CASSPDRAANEKLFF,TGTGCCAGCTCACCTGACCGAGCTGCTAATGAAAAACTGTTTTTT
.,TRBJ1-4,TRBV6-5,.,14,CASRESGVPEKLFF,TGTGCCAGCAGGGAGTCGGGGGTTCCTGAAAAACTGTTTTTT
.,TRBJ2-7,TRBV11-2,.,15,CASSLWGAGIYEQYF,TGTGCCAGCAGCTTATGGGGGGCTGGTATTTACGAGCAGTACTTC
once,TRBJ1-5,TRBV6-2/TRBV6-3,TRBD1,15,CASSSGTVANQPQHF,TGTGCCAGCAGTTCCGGGACAGTGGCCAATCAGCCCCAGCATTTT
.,TRBJ2-1,TRBV10-3,.,15,CAIGFDGGAGREQFF,TGTGCCATCGGTTTCGATGGCGGGGCGGGCCGTGAGCAGTTCTTC
.,TRBJ2-5,TRBV11-2,TRBD2,15,CASSSRLAGVETQYF,TGTGCCAGCAGCTCCCGACTAGCGGGGGTGGAGACCCAGTACTTC
.,TRBJ1-4,TRBV6-5,TRBD1,14,CASIGTGVREKLFF,TGTGCCAGCATCGGGACAGGGGTTCGTGAAAAACTGTTTTTT
.,TRBJ1-5,TRBV5-1,.,15,CASSLEGISNQPQHF,TGCGCCAGCAGCTTGGAGGGGATTAGCAATCAGCCCCAGCATTTT
.,TRBJ2-4,TRBV2,TRBD2,14,CARAQTSGVGIQYF,TGTGCCAGGGCCCAGACTAGCGGGGTGGGCATTCAGTACTTC
.,TRBJ2-1,TRBV7-3,TRBD1,15,CASSPLWDSYNEQFF,TGTGCCAGCAGCCCGCTATGGGACAGCTACAATGAGCAGTTCTTC
.,TRBJ2-7,TRBV2,.,13,CASSEEGLGEQYF,TGTGCCAGCAGTGAAGAAGGCTTAGGAGAGCAGTACTTC
.,TRBJ2-7,TRBV3-1/TRBV3-2,.,14,CASSQDYASYKQYF,TGTGCCAGCAGCCAAGATTATGCCTCCTACAAGCAGTACTTC
.,TRBJ1-1,TRBV11-2,.,14,CASSMGRENTEAFF,TGTGCCAGCAGCATGGGACGGGAGAACACTGAAGCTTTCTTT
once,TRBJ1-1,TRBV5-1,TRBD1,14,CASSERQGVTEAFF,TGCGCCAGCAGCGAACGACAGGGGGTCACTGAAGCTTTCTTT
.,TRBJ1-2,TRBV10-1,TRBD1,15,CASSDPTTGSYGYTF,TGCGCCAGCAGTGACCCTACGACAGGGTCCTATGGCTACACCTTC
.,TRBJ2-6,TRBV7-8,.,16,CASSQRDRAGANVLTF,TGTGCCAGCAGCCAAAGGGACCGGGCTGGGGCCAACGTCCTGACTTTC
.,TRBJ2-7,TRBV2,TRBD1,15,CASSGVGQESYEQYF,TGTGCCAGCAGTGGGGTTGGACAGGAAAGCTACGAGCAGTACTTC
.,TRBJ2-7,TRBV5-1,.,14,CASSSGTGPGEQYF,TGCGCCAGCAGCTCCGGGACTGGCCCTGGCGAGCAGTACTTC
.,TRBJ1-1,TRBV19,.,12,CASRGLNTEAFF,TGTGCCAGCAGGGGACTAAACACTGAAGCTTTCTTT
.,TRBJ1-5,TRBV12-3/TRBV12-4,TRBD1,13,CASSQDRVEPQHF,TGTGCCAGCAGTCAGGACAGGGTTGAGCCCCAGCATTTT
.,TRBJ2-7,TRBV5-3,.,13,CARSPLCGREQYF,TGTGCCAGAAGCCCCCTGTGTGGTCGCGAGCAGTACTTC
.,TRBJ2-1,TRBV5-4,TRBD1,14,CASSRQGAYNEQFF,TGTGCCAGCAGCAGACAGGGTGCCTACAATGAGCAGTTCTTC
.,TRBJ2-5,TRBV2,TRBD2,14,CASTASGGEETQYF,TGTGCCAGCACGGCTAGCGGGGGTGAAGAGACCCAGTACTTC